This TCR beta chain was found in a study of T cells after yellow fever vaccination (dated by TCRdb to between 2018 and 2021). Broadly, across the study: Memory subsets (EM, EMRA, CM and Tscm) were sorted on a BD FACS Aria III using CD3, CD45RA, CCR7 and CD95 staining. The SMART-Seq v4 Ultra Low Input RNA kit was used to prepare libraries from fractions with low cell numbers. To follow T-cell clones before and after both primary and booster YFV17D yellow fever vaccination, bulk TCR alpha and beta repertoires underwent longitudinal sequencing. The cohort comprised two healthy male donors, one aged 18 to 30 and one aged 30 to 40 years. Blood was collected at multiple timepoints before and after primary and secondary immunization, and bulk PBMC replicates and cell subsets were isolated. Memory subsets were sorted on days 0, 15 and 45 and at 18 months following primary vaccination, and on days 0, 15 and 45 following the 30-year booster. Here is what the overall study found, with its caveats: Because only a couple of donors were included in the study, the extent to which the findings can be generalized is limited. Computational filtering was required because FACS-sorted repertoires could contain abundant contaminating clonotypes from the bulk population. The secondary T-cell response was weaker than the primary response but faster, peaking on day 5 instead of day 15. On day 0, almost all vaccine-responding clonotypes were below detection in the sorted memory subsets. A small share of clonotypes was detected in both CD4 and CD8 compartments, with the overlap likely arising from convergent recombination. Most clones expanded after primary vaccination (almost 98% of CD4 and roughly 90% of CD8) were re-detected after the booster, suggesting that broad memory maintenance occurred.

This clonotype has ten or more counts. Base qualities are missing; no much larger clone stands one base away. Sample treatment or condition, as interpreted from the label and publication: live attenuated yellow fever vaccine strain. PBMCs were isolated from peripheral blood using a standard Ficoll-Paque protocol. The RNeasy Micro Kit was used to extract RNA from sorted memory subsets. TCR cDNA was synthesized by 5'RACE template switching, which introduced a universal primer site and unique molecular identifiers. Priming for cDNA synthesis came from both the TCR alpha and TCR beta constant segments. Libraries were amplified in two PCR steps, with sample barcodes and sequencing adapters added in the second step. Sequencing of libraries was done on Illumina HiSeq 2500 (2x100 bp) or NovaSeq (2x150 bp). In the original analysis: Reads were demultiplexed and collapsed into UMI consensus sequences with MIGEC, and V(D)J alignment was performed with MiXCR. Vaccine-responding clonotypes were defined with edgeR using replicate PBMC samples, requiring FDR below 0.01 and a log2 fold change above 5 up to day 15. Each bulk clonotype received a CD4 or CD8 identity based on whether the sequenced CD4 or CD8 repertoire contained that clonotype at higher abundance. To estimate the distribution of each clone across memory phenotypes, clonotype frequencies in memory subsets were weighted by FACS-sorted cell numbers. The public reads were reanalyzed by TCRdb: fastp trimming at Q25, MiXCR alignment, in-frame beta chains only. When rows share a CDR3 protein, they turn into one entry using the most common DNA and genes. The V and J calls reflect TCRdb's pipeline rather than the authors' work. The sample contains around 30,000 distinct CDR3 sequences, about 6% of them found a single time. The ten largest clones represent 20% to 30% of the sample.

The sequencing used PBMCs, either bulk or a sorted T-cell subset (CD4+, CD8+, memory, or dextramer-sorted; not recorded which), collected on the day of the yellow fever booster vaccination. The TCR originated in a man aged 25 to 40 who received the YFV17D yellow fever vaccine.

The CDR3 loop reads CSALTGGGNQPQHF. The nucleotide sequence reads TGCAGTGCATTAACAGGGGGCGGCAATCAGCCCCAGCATTTT. The chain couples TRBV20-1 to TRBJ1-5, and TRBD1 aligns with 9 junction nucleotides. V is cut back by 6 bases and J by 2 bases, with 5 bases in the junction unmatched. CDR1 and CDR2 are read off the germline V gene (reference sequence) as DFQATT and SNEGSKA. Spanning cysteine to phenylalanine, the CDR3 consists of 14 amino acids. This entry keeps only the CDR3 DNA: 42 bases, framed from base 1.